The 32 T cell receptor beta chains below come from one sample, sequenced in a study of blood T cell repertoires in COVID-19. Sequencing was performed with immunoSEQ multiplex PCR; in TCRdb, only in-frame clones are kept and a portion is missing. Seen here are about 210,000 clones, around 89% observed once, and the top ten hold under 2.5%. Sequences were obtained from PBMCs or T cells enriched from blood (not recorded which). The receptors originated from a woman between 40 and 55 years old with acute COVID-19.

The chain has TRBV7-9 and TRBJ1-1; 9 positions match TRBD1. V trimming: 4 bases; J trimming: 11 bases; junction bases outside the gene matches: 11. CDR1 and CDR2 from the germline V gene are SEHNR and FQNEAQ (reference sequence). The CDR3 loop spans 14 amino acids. CDR3 DNA sequence: TGTGCCAGCAGCTCCCGTAACCTACAGGGGGCGGCTTTCTTT. As protein: CASSSRNLQGAAFF.

This clone was seen once. The chain joins TRBV6-5 to TRBJ1-1; no definite D call. The germline V and J ends were trimmed by 10 bases and 5 bases, with 8 bases remaining between them. CDR3 length: 10 amino acids. CDR1 is MNHEY and CDR2 is SVGAGI in the germline V gene. CDR3 in DNA: TGTGCCACTCTTAGAACTGAAGCTTTCTTT. The encoded protein is CATLRTEAFF.

This rearrangement joins TRBV13 to TRBJ1-1; 7 nucleotides agree with TRBD1. Germline V lookup: CDR1 PRHDT, CDR2 FYEKMQ (reference sequence). The J segment lost 2 bases and the V segment lost 6 bases, leaving 12 bases of the junction unmatched. The CDR3 runs to 16 residues. CDR3 in amino acids: CASRWGSTGTNTEAFF. The CDR3 DNA reads TGTGCCAGCAGGTGGGGGTCGACAGGGACCAACACTGAAGCTTTCTTT.

The CDR3 here is CASTRGGTLGTGELFF. The CDR3 coding sequence is TGTGCCAGTACCCGGGGTGGCACCCTAGGCACCGGGGAGCTGTTTTTT. The chain has TRBV19 and TRBJ2-2, with D possibly matching TRBD2 (5 bases). The CDR3 consists of 16 residues. V was cut by 7 bases and J by 4 bases, with 19 bases left in between. Germline lookup yields CDR1 LNHDA and CDR2 SQIVND (reference sequence). The full variable domain, with the rest looked up from reference TRBV19 and TRBJ2-2, is DGGITQSPKYLFRKEGQNVTLSCEQNLNHDAMYWYRQDPGQGLRLIYYSQIVNDFQKGDIAEGYSVSREKKESFPLTVTSAQKNPTAFYLCASTRGGTLGTGELFFGEGSRLTVL.

This sequence joins TRBV11-2 and TRBJ1-2; a possible D gene is TRBD1 (6 bases). Trimming shortened V by 0 bases and J by 7 bases, and 9 bases separated the two germline ends. The CDR3 extends over 13 amino acids. Germline loops: CDR1 SGHAT, CDR2 FQNNGV. CDR3 in amino acids: CASSLDLGAGYTF. CDR3 nucleotide sequence: TGTGCCAGCAGCTTAGATCTGGGGGCTGGCTACACCTTC.

This clone appeared a single time. The rearrangement uses TRBV6-2 or TRBV6-3 and TRBJ1-2, with a weak D call TRBD1 (6 bases). Germline CDR1 is MNHEY and CDR2 is SVGEGT. The CDR3 spans 14 residues. The V gene lost 2 bases and the J gene lost 8 bases, with 15 bases spanning the gap. The CDR3 DNA reads TGTGCCAGCAGTTACCTGATTCCACAGGGCGGCTACACCTTC. This gives the protein CASSYLIPQGGYTF.

The rearrangement uses TRBV10-3 and TRBJ2-7, with 13 positions matching TRBD2. This CDR3 is 15 amino acids long. Per germline, CDR1 ENHRY and CDR2 SYGVKD. Germline trimming cut 5 bases from V and 5 bases from J; bases unmatched to any gene: 6. The CDR3 region is CAISKGLAGVDEQYV. The DNA for the CDR3 is TGTGCCATCAGTAAAGGACTAGCGGGAGTTGACGAGCAGTACGTC.

This clone has only one observation. This sample includes further DNA sequences coding for the same CDR3. The chain is built from TRBV20-1 and TRBJ2-7, with D hard to call. V dropped 3 bases and J dropped 1 base, with 4 bases sitting between them. The CDR3 loop spans 11 amino acids. Looked up from germline, CDR1 is DFQATT and CDR2 is SNEGSKA (reference sequence). The CDR3, as DNA: TGCAGTGCTAGCGGTTCCTACGAGCAGTACTTC. This codes for CSASGSYEQYF.

V gene TRBV7-2 combines with J gene TRBJ1-6; no clear D gene. The CDR3 covers 15 residues. The V gene lost 1 base and the J gene lost 7 bases, with 11 bases spanning the gap. The germline V gene encodes CDR1 SGHTA and CDR2 FQGNSA. CDR3 nucleotides: TGTGCCAGCAGCTTAGGTCTGGAGGCCAATTCACCCCTCCACTTT. Amino acid sequence: CASSLGLEANSPLHF.

This chain connects TRBV19 to TRBJ2-2, with a weak D call TRBD1 (6 bases). Germline values: CDR1 LNHDA, CDR2 SQIVND (reference sequence). The CDR3 contains 15 residues. Trimming left V 6 bases short and J 0 bases short, with 11 bases between. CDR3 DNA sequence: TGTGCCAGTAGGGACCCAGGGGCGAACACCGGGGAGCTGTTTTTT. It yields the protein CASRDPGANTGELFF.

The chain employs TRBV5-6 and TRBJ2-1; 9 nucleotides line up with TRBD2. The germline V gene encodes CDR1 SGHDT and CDR2 YYEEEE. The CDR3 totals 18 residues. Trimming removed 2 bases from V and 8 bases from J; junction bases left unmatched: 17. The CDR3, as DNA: TGTGCCAGCAGCTTTACGGAGCGGGGGGCCTTCCCTCAGGATGAGCAGTTCTTC. Translated: CASSFTERGAFPQDEQFF.

This chain connects TRBV9 to TRBJ2-1, with 7 bases fitting TRBD2. The V gene end was trimmed by 0 bases and the J gene end by 10 bases; junction bases not matched to a gene: 10. The CDR3 is 15 amino acids. Germline lookup yields CDR1 SGDLS and CDR2 YYNGEE. The CDR3 sequence is CASSVGWRELREQFF. CDR3 DNA: TGTGCCAGCAGCGTAGGCTGGCGGGAGCTCCGGGAGCAGTTCTTC.

The chain carries TRBV7-9 and TRBJ2-3; 8 nucleotides match TRBD1. This CDR3 comprises 15 residues. Looked up from germline, CDR1 is SEHNR and CDR2 is FQNEAQ (reference sequence). Trimming removed 5 bases from V and 3 bases from J; junction bases left unmatched: 7. Here the CDR3 DNA reads TGTGCCAGCAGCGAGGCGACAGGGGCAACAGATACGCAGTATTTT. This encodes CASSEATGATDTQYF.

The CDR3 loop is CASSLPDRVGETQYF. In DNA, the CDR3 is TGTGCCAGCAGCTTACCGGACAGGGTGGGAGAGACCCAGTACTTC. The V gene is TRBV11-2, the J gene TRBJ2-5, with 8 positions matching TRBD1. The CDR3 totals 15 residues. CDR1 SGHAT and CDR2 FQNNGV come from the germline V gene. V trimming: 2 bases; J trimming: 4 bases; junction bases outside the gene matches: 6.

The V gene is TRBV6-4, the J gene TRBJ2-2; 7 bases are shared with TRBD1. The CDR3 spans 13 residues. V shed 6 bases, J shed 4 bases, and the junction held 2 bases outside the gene matches. In germline, CDR1 is MRHNA, CDR2 SNTAGT. The CDR3 loop is CASRTGITGELFF. CDR3 nucleotides: TGTGCCAGCAGGACAGGGATCACCGGGGAGCTGTTTTTT.

V and J are TRBV30 and TRBJ1-5, with TRBD1 as a possible D gene (5 bases). CDR1 GTSNPN and CDR2 SVGIG come from the germline V gene (reference sequence). Trimming stripped 1 base from V and 7 bases from J, with 11 bases between. The CDR3 is 13 amino acids. The CDR3 sequence is CAWSGDSSQPQHF. CDR3 DNA: TGTGCCTGGAGTGGAGACAGTTCCCAGCCCCAGCATTTT. Using reference TRBV30 and TRBJ1-5 for the parts outside the CDR3, the full variable domain is SQTIHQWPATLVQPVGSPLSLECTVEGTSNPNLYWYRQAAGRGLQLLFYSVGIGQISSEVPQNLSASRPQDRQFILSSKKLLLSDSGFYLCAWSGDSSQPQHFGDGTRLSIL.

The rearrangement links TRBV3-1 (or the pseudogene TRBV3-2) to TRBJ2-1; 8 bases are shared with TRBD2. CDR1 and CDR2 (germline): LGHDT, YNNKEL (reference sequence). Trimming took 0 bases from V and 5 from J; bases not matched to a gene: 6. CDR3 size: 16 residues. CDR3 nucleotide sequence: TGTGCCAGCAGCCAAGATGTCGGGGGGGGCGACAATGAGCAGTTCTTC. Translating gives CASSQDVGGGDNEQFF.

The rearrangement links TRBV6-5 to TRBJ1-1; D is unresolved. The germline CDR1 and CDR2 sequences are MNHEY and SVGAGI. The CDR3 contains 12 residues. The V gene lost 6 bases and the J gene lost 6 bases, with 11 bases spanning the gap. CDR3 coding DNA: TGTGCCAGCAGCCCCCTCTCTCCTGAAGCTTTCTTT. Translating it yields CASSPLSPEAFF.

The count of this clone is one. The chain has TRBV20-1 and TRBJ2-1; D is possibly TRBD2 (7 bases). The V end lost 3 bases, the J end lost 7 bases, and 25 bases lay between the germline ends. Germline V gene sequence: CDR1 DFQATT, CDR2 SNEGSKA (reference sequence). CDR3 length: 17 amino acids. In DNA, the CDR3 is TGCAGTGCTAGTCCGGTGGCGGGGGCACACCAGGGGAATGAGCAGTTCTTC. This translates into CSASPVAGAHQGNEQFF.

The chain is built from TRBV24-1 and TRBJ1-2, with D possibly TRBD1 on 5 matching bases. Trimming took off 2 bases at V and 8 bases at J, with 17 bases between the two ends. In germline, CDR1 is KGHDR, CDR2 SFDVKD. CDR3 length: 15 residues. CDR3 region: CATSDSRGGEDGYTF. DNA of the CDR3: TGTGCCACCAGTGATTCCCGGGGAGGGGAGGACGGCTACACCTTC.

This sequence joins TRBV6-5 and TRBJ2-1, with D possibly matching TRBD2 (6 bases). The germline V gene has CDR1 MNHEY and CDR2 SVGAGI. This CDR3 has 13 amino acids. V lost 0 bases, J lost 8 bases, and 8 bases lay in between. The CDR3 DNA is TGTGCCAGCAGTTACTCGACTAGGGATGAGCAGTTCTTC. Its translation: CASSYSTRDEQFF.

The chain has TRBV24-1 and TRBJ2-3; possibly TRBD1 for D (6 bases). With 4 bases removed from V and 3 bases from J, the gap between germline ends came to 10 bases. Looked up from germline, CDR1 is KGHDR and CDR2 is SFDVKD. The CDR3 length is 14 residues. CDR3 bases: TGTGCCACCAGTGACCCGACAGGTACAGATACGCAGTATTTT. This sequence encodes CATSDPTGTDTQYF.

The chain links TRBV2 to TRBJ2-5; D gene unclear. The V end lost 6 bases, the J end lost 1 base, and 9 bases lay between the germline ends. Germline CDR1 SNHLY, CDR2 FYNNEI. The CDR3 sequence is 13 residues long. This CDR3 reads CASSWRFQETQYF. The CDR3 bases are TGTGCCAGCAGCTGGCGGTTCCAAGAGACCCAGTACTTC.

This chain uses TRBV7-2 with TRBJ1-5; 8 nucleotides agree with TRBD1. The germline CDR1 and CDR2 sequences are SGHTA and FQGNSA. The CDR3 extends over 13 amino acids. J lost 6 bases, V lost 6 bases, and 4 bases had no gene match. This CDR3 reads CASSDRGGQPQHF. The DNA for the CDR3 is TGTGCCAGCAGTGACAGGGGAGGTCAGCCCCAGCATTTT.

The chain combines TRBV5-6 with TRBJ1-1, with TRBD1 matching over 7 bases. Trimming cost V 3 bases and J 0 bases; bases outside gene matches: 8. The CDR3 is made up of 16 amino acids. Germline assignment: CDR1 SGHDT and CDR2 YYEEEE. CDR3 bases: TGTGCCAGCAGCTCCGGGACAGACTTAATGAACACTGAAGCTTTCTTT. Translation: CASSSGTDLMNTEAFF.

The chain employs TRBV29-1 and TRBJ1-2, with D perhaps TRBD1 (6 bases). The CDR3 is 14 residues long. Germline V gives CDR1 SQVTM, CDR2 ANQGSEA. Trimming stripped 1 base from V and 0 bases from J, with 9 bases between. The CDR3 nucleotides are TGCAGCGTTGAAGCCTGGACAGCTAACTATGGCTACACCTTC. It is translated as CSVEAWTANYGYTF.

The V gene is TRBV29-1, the J gene TRBJ1-2; 8 bases fit TRBD1. This CDR3 spans 13 amino acids. The germline gives CDR1 SQVTM, CDR2 ANQGSEA. J gave up 5 bases and V 3 bases, and 5 bases lay outside the gene matches. The CDR3 reads CSVEGGTGYGYTF. CDR3 sequence (DNA): TGCAGCGTTGAGGGCGGGACAGGTTATGGCTACACCTTC.

The genes are TRBV19 and TRBJ1-2, with D perhaps TRBD1 (6 bases). Trimming removed 7 bases at V and 3 bases at J, with 15 bases between. In germline, CDR1 is LNHDA, CDR2 SQIVND (reference sequence). The CDR3 consists of 14 residues. CDR3 sequence: CASTLQKGDYGYTF. The CDR3 nucleotides read TGTGCCAGTACCCTTCAAAAGGGGGACTATGGCTACACCTTC.

The rearrangement uses TRBV4-2 and TRBJ2-3; 9 bases are shared with TRBD2. Germline V gene sequence: CDR1 LGHNA, CDR2 YNFKEQ. This CDR3 is 18 amino acids long. V lost 1 base to trimming and J lost 4 bases; unmatched junction nucleotides: 12. CDR3 bases: TGTGCCAGCAGCCAAGGGTTTGCGGGGGGGCCCGATGCAGATACGCAGTATTTT. Protein: CASSQGFAGGPDADTQYF.

The chain joins TRBV5-5 to TRBJ1-2; weak D call: TRBD1 (6 bases). V was clipped by 3 bases and J by 6 bases, with 30 bases between them. Germline CDR1 reads SGHKS; CDR2 reads YYEKEE (reference sequence). The CDR3 has 19 residues. CDR3: CASSSRVVYGAGAGDGYTF. The CDR3, as DNA: TGTGCCAGCAGCTCAAGAGTAGTATACGGGGCAGGGGCCGGGGATGGCTACACCTTC. The variable domain in full, with the rest retrieved from reference TRBV5-5 and TRBJ1-2, is DAGVTQSPTHLIKTRGQQVTLRCSPISGHKSVSWYQQVLGQGPQFIFQYYEKEERGRGNFPDRFSARQFPNYSSELNVNALLLGDSALYLCASSSRVVYGAGAGDGYTFGSGTRLTVV.

This clone was detected once. The chain recombines TRBV19 with TRBJ1-5; 9 bases agree with TRBD1. V lost 6 bases to trimming and J lost 6 bases; unmatched junction nucleotides: 12. The CDR3 sequence is 16 residues long. In germline, CDR1 is LNHDA, CDR2 SQIVND (reference sequence). CDR3 sequence: CASRPGNRGRSQPQHF. Here the CDR3 DNA reads TGTGCCAGTAGACCCGGGAACAGGGGGCGAAGTCAGCCCCAGCATTTT. Full variable domain (outside the CDR3, taken from reference TRBV19 and TRBJ1-5): DGGITQSPKYLFRKEGQNVTLSCEQNLNHDAMYWYRQDPGQGLRLIYYSQIVNDFQKGDIAEGYSVSREKKESFPLTVTSAQKNPTAFYLCASRPGNRGRSQPQHFGDGTRLSIL.

The V gene is TRBV3-1 (or the pseudogene TRBV3-2), the J gene TRBJ2-3; the match to TRBD1 covers 7 bases. This CDR3 region has 16 residues. V lost 3 bases, J lost 0 bases, and 6 bases stayed unmatched. Germline CDR1 and CDR2: LGHDT and YNNKEL (reference sequence). DNA for the CDR3: TGTGCCAGCAGCCAGATGGACAGGCCCAGCACAGATACGCAGTATTTT. This translates into CASSQMDRPSTDTQYF.